Listed here are 20 T cell receptor beta chains from one sample, sequenced in a study of TIL therapy for anti-PD-1-resistant metastatic lung cancer listed by TCRdb under 2021. The sample's time point label, decoded: pre-treatment sample, taken before nivolumab and TIL therapy. The baseline tumor samples, taken from the same resection that was used to grow TIL, were excised metastases, most often pleural nodules or supraclavicular lymph nodes. The immunoSEQ v3 hsTCRB kit was used to amplify TCR beta CDR3 regions from genomic DNA through bias-controlled multiplex PCR. This immuneACCESS table, as held by TCRdb, lists in-frame sequences with V and J called but not all clones. Of the missing ones, under half trace to an unresolved V gene in checked studies; the others have no known cause. For this sample the table gives some 13,000 clones, of which less than 75% were detected only once. The ten biggest clones cover around 9.5% of the sample.

This material consisted of tumor tissue, taken at baseline. Source of these receptors: a woman aged 30 to 85 with non-small cell lung cancer.

The chain links TRBV5-8 to TRBJ2-5; 15 bases align to TRBD2. J lost 5 bases, V lost 4 bases, and 6 bases had no gene match. This CDR3 spans 16 amino acids. Germline CDR1 SGHTS, CDR2 YDEGEE. In DNA form, the CDR3 reads TGTGCCAGCAGCCCGGGGACTAGCGGGGGGCCGGAGACCCAGTACTTC. Its translation: CASSPGTSGGPETQYF.

V gene TRBV7-2 combines with J gene TRBJ1-1, with unresolved D. CDR1 is SGHTA and CDR2 is FQGNSA in the germline V gene. The CDR3 length is 13 residues. Trimming took off 1 base at V and 8 bases at J, with 11 bases between the two ends. CDR3 amino acids: CASSLVRVREAFF. CDR3 sequence (DNA): TGTGCCAGCAGCTTAGTCCGGGTCAGAGAAGCTTTCTTT.

The V call is TRBV18, the J call TRBJ2-5; 11 bases are a match to TRBD2. The CDR3 consists of 16 residues. The V gene's germline CDR1 is KGHSH and CDR2 LQKENI. The V and J ends lost 1 base and 4 bases, in that order; junction bases with no gene match: 5. The CDR3 coding sequence is TGTGCCAGCTCACCACGGTTAGCGGGAGGGCCAGAGACCCAGTACTTC. Translation: CASSPRLAGGPETQYF.

This sequence joins TRBV5-4 and TRBJ2-7; 7 bases match TRBD1. The CDR3 length is 15 residues. Trimming cost V 0 bases and J 3 bases; bases outside gene matches: 6. Germline CDR1 SGHNT, CDR2 YYREEE (reference sequence). CDR3 coding DNA: TGTGCCAGCAGCTTGGAAGCGACAGGGTTCTACGAGCAGTACTTC. Its translation is CASSLEATGFYEQYF.

The chain has TRBV6-1 and TRBJ1-1; no clear D. The V and J ends lost 6 bases and 3 bases respectively, with 8 bases between them. This CDR3 has 12 amino acids. Germline V gene lookup returns CDR1 MNHNS and CDR2 SASEGT. In nucleotides, the CDR3 is TGTGCCAGCAGACACCGGGACACTGAAGCTTTCTTT. Residues: CASRHRDTEAFF.

The chain recombines TRBV27 with TRBJ1-3; D uncertain. Trimming took 5 bases from V and 0 from J, leaving 11 bases between them. Germline CDR1 MNHEY, CDR2 SMNVEV (reference sequence). The CDR3 consists of 15 residues. For the CDR3, the DNA is TGTGCCAGCAGTCGCGGCGGATCCTCTGGAAACACCATATATTTT. Amino acids: CASSRGGSSGNTIYF.

This clone was counted once. V is TRBV20-1 and J is TRBJ2-1, with TRBD1 as a possible D gene (6 bases). This CDR3 comprises 11 residues. Germline V gene lookup returns CDR1 DFQATT and CDR2 SNEGSKA (reference sequence). V was shortened by 6 bases and J by 6 bases, with 9 bases between the two germline ends. The CDR3 loop is CSAYRVNEQFF. In nucleotides, the CDR3 is TGCAGTGCGTACAGGGTCAATGAGCAGTTCTTC.

The gene calls are TRBV19 and TRBJ1-6; D unclear. Trimming stripped 3 bases from V and 8 bases from J, with 14 bases between. The CDR3 has 15 amino acids. CDR1 and CDR2 from the germline V gene are LNHDA and SQIVND (reference sequence). The CDR3 sequence: CASSIGVLRDSPLHF. The CDR3 coding sequence is TGTGCCAGTAGTATCGGGGTACTGCGGGATTCACCCCTCCACTTT.

CDR3 DNA sequence: TGCGCCAGCAGCCAAGTCCGTGGGGATACGCAGTATTTT. Protein product: CASSQVRGDTQYF. J is TRBJ2-3 and V is TRBV4-1; D call uncertain. The CDR3 runs to 13 residues. Germline assignment: CDR1 MGHRA and CDR2 YSYEKL. V was trimmed by 1 base and J by 6 bases, leaving 8 bases between them.

This clone was recorded a few times. The CDR3, as DNA: TGTGCCAGCCAGACGAGAGGCCACGAGCAGTACTTC. It translates to CASQTRGHEQYF. The rearrangement links TRBV19 to TRBJ2-7; no definite D call. Germline lookup yields CDR1 LNHDA and CDR2 SQIVND (reference sequence). The CDR3 is made up of 12 amino acids. V was shortened by 9 bases and J by 5 bases, with 14 bases between the two germline ends.

The rearrangement links TRBV2 to TRBJ1-2; D gene unclear. The ends were cut back, 5 bases at V and 4 bases at J, with 17 bases in the middle. There are 15 residues in the CDR3. Per the germline V gene, CDR1 is SNHLY and CDR2 is FYNNEI. The CDR3 here is CASSSGPTSIYGYTF. CDR3 sequence (DNA): TGTGCCAGCAGTTCGGGCCCCACCAGTATCTATGGCTACACCTTC.

The rearrangement links TRBV27 to TRBJ1-3; tentatively, D is TRBD1 (5 bases). V lost 6 bases, J lost 2 bases, and 14 bases lay in between. Germline-derived CDR1 and CDR2 are MNHEY and SMNVEV (reference sequence). The CDR3 sequence is 15 residues long. The CDR3 DNA sequence: TGTGCCAGCAGCATTCTGGGGGGGACTGGAAACACCATATATTTT. Translated, it gives CASSILGGTGNTIYF.

This clone has a handful of counts. V and J are TRBV19 and TRBJ1-5, with D possibly being TRBD1 (5 bases). The CDR3 extends over 13 amino acids. Germline V gene lookup returns CDR1 LNHDA and CDR2 SQIVND (reference sequence). V gave up 7 bases and J gave up 8 bases, with 15 bases separating them. The CDR3 region is CASNDQGFEPQHF. In DNA, the CDR3 is TGTGCCAGTAACGACCAGGGCTTCGAGCCCCAGCATTTT.

The table lists this clone with a few counts. This chain connects TRBV27 to TRBJ1-2; D unclear. Germline V gives CDR1 MNHEY, CDR2 SMNVEV (reference sequence). Trimming pared 8 bases from V and 4 bases from J, leaving 8 bases between. The CDR3 is 11 residues long. CDR3 region: CASGRSYGYTF. CDR3 DNA: TGTGCCAGCGGACGGAGCTATGGCTACACCTTC.

This clone was seen a few times. The V and J genes are TRBV19 and TRBJ1-2, with 7 bases aligning to TRBD1. The CDR3 loop spans 14 amino acids. After removal of 5 bases from V and 5 bases from J, the junction contained 8 bases not matched to a gene. Germline V gene sequence: CDR1 LNHDA, CDR2 SQIVND (reference sequence). This CDR3 is CASSPGGDAYGYTF. The CDR3 bases are TGTGCCAGTAGTCCAGGGGGGGACGCTTATGGCTACACCTTC.

The count of this clone is one. V and J are TRBV4-1 and TRBJ2-1, with D perhaps TRBD1 (6 bases). Germline values: CDR1 MGHRA, CDR2 YSYEKL. V was clipped by 1 base and J by 16 bases, with 23 bases between them. The CDR3 is 15 amino acids. The chain's CDR3 is CASSQVVGTRAVAFF. The CDR3 DNA sequence: TGCGCCAGCAGCCAAGTTGTCGGGACAAGGGCCGTGGCCTTCTTC.

The chain links TRBV5-1 to TRBJ2-7; possibly TRBD2 for D (6 bases). Trimming removed 4 bases from V and 2 bases from J, with 16 bases in between. The CDR3 consists of 15 residues. Germline V CDR1 and CDR2: SGHRS, YFSETQ. DNA for the CDR3: TGCGCCAGCAGCATGTCACGGGAGATTACCTACGAGCAGTACTTC. Translation: CASSMSREITYEQYF.

The table lists this clone with a few counts. J is TRBJ2-1 and V is TRBV19; no clear D. Germline CDR1 reads LNHDA; CDR2 reads SQIVND (reference sequence). The CDR3 length is 13 residues. Trimming removed 3 bases at V and 6 bases at J, with 9 bases between. The CDR3, as DNA: TGTGCCAGTAGTATTTCCTCCCCCAATGAGCAGTTCTTC. Encoded protein: CASSISSPNEQFF.

The V gene is TRBV2, the J gene TRBJ2-1; 8 nucleotides align to TRBD2. CDR1 SNHLY and CDR2 FYNNEI come from the germline V gene. This CDR3 comprises 15 residues. Trimming cost V 4 bases and J 7 bases; bases outside gene matches: 9. This CDR3 reads CASSGDIAGPNEQFF. CDR3 bases: TGTGCCAGCAGTGGGGACATAGCGGGGCCAAATGAGCAGTTCTTC.

Judged by abundance, this clone is medium-sized. The V gene is TRBV5-1, the J gene TRBJ1-4, with 9 nucleotides matching TRBD1. The junction had 5 bases not matched to a gene; V was cut back by 4 bases and J by 7 bases. The CDR3 is made up of 14 amino acids. Germline CDR1 SGHRS, CDR2 YFSETQ. The CDR3 nucleotides are TGCGCCAGCAGCCCGGGACAGGGAAGTGAAAAACTGTTTTTT. This encodes CASSPGQGSEKLFF.